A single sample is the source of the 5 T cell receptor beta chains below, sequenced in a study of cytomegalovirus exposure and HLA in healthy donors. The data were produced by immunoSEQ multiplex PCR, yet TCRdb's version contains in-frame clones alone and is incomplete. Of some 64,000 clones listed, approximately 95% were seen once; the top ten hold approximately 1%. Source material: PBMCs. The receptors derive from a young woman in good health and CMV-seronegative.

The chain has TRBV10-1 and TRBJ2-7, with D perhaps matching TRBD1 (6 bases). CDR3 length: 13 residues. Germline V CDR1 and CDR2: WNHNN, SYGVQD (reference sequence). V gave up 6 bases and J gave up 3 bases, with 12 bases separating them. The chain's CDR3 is CASRGDTNYEQYF. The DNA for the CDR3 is TGCGCCAGCAGGGGGGACACTAACTACGAGCAGTACTTC.

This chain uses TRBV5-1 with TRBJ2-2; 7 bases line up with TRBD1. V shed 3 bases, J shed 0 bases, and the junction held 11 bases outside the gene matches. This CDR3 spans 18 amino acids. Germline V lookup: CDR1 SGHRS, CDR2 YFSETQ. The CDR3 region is CASSSRTGRLANTGELFF. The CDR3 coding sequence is TGCGCCAGCAGCTCCAGGACAGGAAGGCTCGCGAACACCGGGGAGCTGTTTTTT.

CDR3 loop: CASSLGVGLGTGGEKLFF. CDR3 nucleotide sequence: TGTGCCAGCAGCTTAGGTGTGGGGTTGGGGACAGGAGGTGAAAAACTGTTTTTT. This chain connects TRBV7-2 to TRBJ1-4, with 8 positions matching TRBD1. CDR1 and CDR2 (germline): SGHTA, FQGNSA. This CDR3 has 18 amino acids. With 1 base clipped from V and 7 bases from J, the junction kept 14 bases outside the gene matches. Drawing the rest from reference TRBV7-2 and TRBJ1-4, the complete variable domain is GAGVSQSPSNKVTEKGKDVELRCDPISGHTALYWYRQSLGQGLEFLIYFQGNSAPDKSGLPSDRFSAERTGGSVSTLTIQRTQQEDSAVYLCASSLGVGLGTGGEKLFFGSGTQLSVL.

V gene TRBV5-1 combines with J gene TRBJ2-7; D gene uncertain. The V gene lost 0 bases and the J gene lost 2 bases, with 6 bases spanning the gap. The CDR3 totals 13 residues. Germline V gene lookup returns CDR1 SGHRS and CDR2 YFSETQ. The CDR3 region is CASSLVPTYEQYF. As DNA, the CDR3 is TGCGCCAGCAGCTTGGTGCCTACCTACGAGCAGTACTTC.

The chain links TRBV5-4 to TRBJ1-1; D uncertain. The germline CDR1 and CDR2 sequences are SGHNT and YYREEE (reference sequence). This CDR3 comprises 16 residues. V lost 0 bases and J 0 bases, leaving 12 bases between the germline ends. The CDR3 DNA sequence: TGTGCCAGCAGCTTGGACGCTGGCCGTATGAACACTGAAGCTTTCTTT. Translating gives CASSLDAGRMNTEAFF.